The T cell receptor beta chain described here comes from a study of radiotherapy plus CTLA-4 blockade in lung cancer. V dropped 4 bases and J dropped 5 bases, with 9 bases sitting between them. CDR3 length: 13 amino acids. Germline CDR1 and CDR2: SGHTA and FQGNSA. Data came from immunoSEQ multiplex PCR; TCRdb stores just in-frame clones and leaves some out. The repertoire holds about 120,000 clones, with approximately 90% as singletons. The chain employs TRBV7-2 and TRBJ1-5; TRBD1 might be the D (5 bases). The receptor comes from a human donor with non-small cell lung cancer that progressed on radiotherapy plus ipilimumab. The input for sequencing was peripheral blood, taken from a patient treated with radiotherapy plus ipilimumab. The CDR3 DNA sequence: TGTGCCAGCAGCTCAAGAGGGGATCAGCCCCAGCATTTT. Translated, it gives CASSSRGDQPQHF.